These T cell receptor beta chains were read from a single sample in a study of shared clonotypes between healthy human individuals. The method was immunoSEQ multiplex PCR; TCRdb's version includes in-frame clones alone and lacks a portion of them. Here the sample spans nearly 2 million clones, over 85% being singletons. The sequenced sample was naive CD8+ T cells sorted from blood. The receptors stem from a man younger than 35 in good health. Both conserved end residues are part of each CDR3. Fields, in order: V gene, D gene, J gene, clone size, CDR3 protein, CDR3 DNA. D genes are given only for firm matches. Some rows have no size entry. The others give once, few or many, or a class for an expanded clone.

V gene: TRBV28; D gene: TRBD1; J gene: TRBJ1-1; clone size: .; CDR3 protein: CASSGQGGTEAFF; CDR3 DNA: TGTGCCAGCAGCGGACAGGGAGGGACTGAAGCTTTCTTT
V gene: TRBV4-1; D gene: TRBD2; J gene: TRBJ2-7; clone size: .; CDR3 protein: CASSQVLAGYEQYF; CDR3 DNA: TGCGCCAGCAGCCAAGTCCTAGCGGGCTACGAGCAGTACTTC
V gene: TRBV9; D gene: .; J gene: TRBJ1-2; clone size: .; CDR3 protein: CASSVGKGSYGYTF; CDR3 DNA: TGTGCCAGCAGCGTAGGTAAAGGGTCCTATGGCTACACCTTC
V gene: TRBV30; D gene: .; J gene: TRBJ1-1; clone size: .; CDR3 protein: CAWSVGGEYAFF; CDR3 DNA: TGTGCCTGGAGTGTTGGGGGGGAATATGCTTTCTTT
V gene: TRBV5-5; D gene: TRBD2; J gene: TRBJ2-3; clone size: .; CDR3 protein: CASSETLSSGSTDTQYF; CDR3 DNA: TGTGCCAGCAGCGAAACCCTTAGTAGCGGGAGTACAGATACGCAGTATTTT
V gene: TRBV27; D gene: .; J gene: TRBJ2-3; clone size: .; CDR3 protein: CASSLMVGTDTQYF; CDR3 DNA: TGTGCCAGCAGTTTAATGGTAGGCACAGATACGCAGTATTTT
V gene: TRBV27; D gene: .; J gene: TRBJ2-7; clone size: .; CDR3 protein: CASSPFGGPYEQYF; CDR3 DNA: TGTGCCAGCAGTCCCTTCGGGGGCCCCTACGAGCAGTACTTC
V gene: TRBV6-6; D gene: TRBD2; J gene: TRBJ2-2; clone size: .; CDR3 protein: CASSLSGDTGELFF; CDR3 DNA: TGTGCCAGCAGTCTTAGCGGGGACACCGGGGAGCTGTTTTTT
V gene: TRBV6-6; D gene: .; J gene: TRBJ1-2; clone size: .; CDR3 protein: CASSYSEGTHGYTF; CDR3 DNA: TGTGCCAGCAGTTACTCTGAAGGGACCCACGGCTACACCTTC
V gene: TRBV27; D gene: .; J gene: TRBJ1-5; clone size: once; CDR3 protein: CASWGGNLPDQPQHF; CDR3 DNA: TGTGCCAGCTGGGGAGGGAACCTCCCCGATCAGCCCCAGCATTTT
V gene: TRBV7-9; D gene: .; J gene: TRBJ1-6; clone size: .; CDR3 protein: CASRDSNSPLHF; CDR3 DNA: TGTGCCAGCAGGGACTCAAATTCACCCCTCCACTTT
V gene: TRBV9; D gene: .; J gene: TRBJ1-5; clone size: .; CDR3 protein: CASSVTDSFNQPQHF; CDR3 DNA: TGTGCCAGCAGCGTAACCGACAGTTTCAATCAGCCCCAGCATTTT
V gene: TRBV7-8; D gene: TRBD2; J gene: TRBJ2-5; clone size: .; CDR3 protein: CASSFVTSGGARHQETQYF; CDR3 DNA: TGTGCCAGCAGCTTCGTAACCAGCGGGGGGGCAAGGCACCAAGAGACCCAGTACTTC
V gene: TRBV30; D gene: .; J gene: TRBJ1-3; clone size: .; CDR3 protein: CAWKVNTGTGNTIYF; CDR3 DNA: TGTGCCTGGAAAGTGAATACAGGGACTGGAAACACCATATATTTT
V gene: TRBV30; D gene: .; J gene: TRBJ2-7; clone size: .; CDR3 protein: CAWSTLTQEQYF; CDR3 DNA: TGTGCCTGGAGTACACTAACACAGGAGCAGTACTTC
V gene: TRBV11-2; D gene: .; J gene: TRBJ2-3; clone size: .; CDR3 protein: CASSLVMDPDTQYF; CDR3 DNA: TGTGCCAGCAGCTTAGTGATGGATCCAGATACGCAGTATTTT
V gene: TRBV6-1; D gene: .; J gene: TRBJ1-1; clone size: .; CDR3 protein: CASSEGTTEAFF; CDR3 DNA: TGTGCCAGCAGTGAGGGTACCACTGAAGCTTTCTTT
V gene: TRBV10-3; D gene: .; J gene: TRBJ1-1; clone size: .; CDR3 protein: CAITMTVNTEAFF; CDR3 DNA: TGTGCCATCACCATGACAGTGAACACTGAAGCTTTCTTT
V gene: TRBV30; D gene: .; J gene: TRBJ1-1; clone size: .; CDR3 protein: CAWTSGQGTLAFF; CDR3 DNA: TGTGCCTGGACCTCGGGGCAGGGTACGTTAGCTTTCTTT
V gene: TRBV27; D gene: .; J gene: TRBJ2-7; clone size: .; CDR3 protein: CASSLAVLGYEQYF; CDR3 DNA: TGTGCCAGCAGTTTAGCCGTACTCGGGTACGAGCAGTACTTC
V gene: TRBV4-1; D gene: TRBD2; J gene: TRBJ2-2; clone size: .; CDR3 protein: CASGGAGGLNTGELFF; CDR3 DNA: TGCGCCAGTGGGGGAGCGGGAGGCTTGAACACCGGGGAGCTGTTTTTT
V gene: TRBV10-2; D gene: TRBD2; J gene: TRBJ2-1; clone size: .; CDR3 protein: CASSYPLRGGDNEQFF; CDR3 DNA: TGCGCCAGCAGTTACCCTCTACGGGGGGGAGACAATGAGCAGTTCTTC
V gene: TRBV7-9; D gene: TRBD2; J gene: TRBJ2-3; clone size: .; CDR3 protein: CASSYAIAGVADTQYF; CDR3 DNA: TGTGCCAGCAGCTACGCTATCGCGGGAGTGGCGGATACGCAGTATTTT
V gene: TRBV4-1; D gene: TRBD2; J gene: TRBJ2-5; clone size: .; CDR3 protein: CASSQVLAGVILDGTQYF; CDR3 DNA: TGCGCCAGCAGCCAAGTACTAGCGGGGGTCATATTGGACGGGACCCAGTACTTC
V gene: TRBV28; D gene: .; J gene: TRBJ1-2; clone size: .; CDR3 protein: CASSWPGANYGYTF; CDR3 DNA: TGTGCCAGCAGTTGGCCGGGAGCTAACTATGGCTACACCTTC
V gene: TRBV6-6; D gene: TRBD1; J gene: TRBJ2-7; clone size: .; CDR3 protein: CASSSRDRGFYEQYF; CDR3 DNA: TGTGCCAGCAGTTCCCGGGACAGGGGTTTCTACGAGCAGTACTTC
V gene: TRBV15; D gene: .; J gene: TRBJ2-7; clone size: .; CDR3 protein: CATSSETRTYEQYF; CDR3 DNA: TGTGCCACCAGCAGTGAAACTAGGACCTACGAGCAGTACTTC
V gene: TRBV5-1; D gene: .; J gene: TRBJ1-6; clone size: .; CDR3 protein: CASSLQDSVNSPLHF; CDR3 DNA: TGCGCCAGCAGCTTGCAGGACAGCGTAAATTCACCCCTCCACTTT
V gene: TRBV30; D gene: TRBD2; J gene: TRBJ2-5; clone size: .; CDR3 protein: CAWSAIAGGDQETQYF; CDR3 DNA: TGTGCCTGGAGTGCCATAGCGGGGGGGGATCAAGAGACCCAGTACTTC
V gene: TRBV7-9; D gene: .; J gene: TRBJ2-5; clone size: .; CDR3 protein: CASSSRNAETQYF; CDR3 DNA: TGTGCCAGCAGCTCGCGAAATGCGGAGACCCAGTACTTC
V gene: TRBV11-3; D gene: .; J gene: TRBJ2-3; clone size: .; CDR3 protein: CASSLGRGDTQYF; CDR3 DNA: TGTGCCAGCAGCTTAGGGAGGGGAGATACGCAGTATTTT
V gene: TRBV25-1; D gene: TRBD1; J gene: TRBJ1-2; clone size: .; CDR3 protein: CASSPQGAGGYTF; CDR3 DNA: TGTGCCAGCAGTCCACAGGGGGCTGGGGGCTACACCTTC
V gene: TRBV15; D gene: .; J gene: TRBJ1-1; clone size: .; CDR3 protein: CATSRGSTGDEAFF; CDR3 DNA: TGTGCCACCAGCAGAGGATCGACGGGGGATGAAGCTTTCTTT
V gene: TRBV7-2; D gene: TRBD1; J gene: TRBJ2-5; clone size: .; CDR3 protein: CASSLETGLGETQYF; CDR3 DNA: TGTGCCAGCAGCTTAGAGACAGGGTTGGGAGAGACCCAGTACTTC
V gene: TRBV27; D gene: .; J gene: TRBJ2-7; clone size: once; CDR3 protein: CASSLEAGYEQYF; CDR3 DNA: TGTGCCAGCAGTTTAGAGGCAGGGTACGAGCAGTACTTC
V gene: TRBV13; D gene: .; J gene: TRBJ2-2; clone size: once; CDR3 protein: CASSHGTGELFF; CDR3 DNA: TGTGCCAGCAGTCACGGCACCGGGGAGCTGTTTTTT
V gene: TRBV27; D gene: TRBD1; J gene: TRBJ1-5; clone size: .; CDR3 protein: CASSFSQGEKGQPQHF; CDR3 DNA: TGTGCCAGCAGTTTCTCACAGGGGGAAAAAGGTCAGCCCCAGCATTTT
V gene: TRBV19; D gene: TRBD1; J gene: TRBJ2-7; clone size: .; CDR3 protein: CASSITGQGAYEQYF; CDR3 DNA: TGTGCCAGTAGTATTACGGGACAGGGAGCCTACGAGCAGTACTTC
V gene: TRBV15; D gene: .; J gene: TRBJ2-7; clone size: .; CDR3 protein: CATSDLSYEQYF; CDR3 DNA: TGTGCCACCAGCGACCTCTCCTACGAGCAGTACTTC
V gene: TRBV6-5; D gene: .; J gene: TRBJ2-2; clone size: once; CDR3 protein: CASSSLRRNTGELFF; CDR3 DNA: TGTGCCAGCAGCTCCCTGAGAAGAAACACCGGGGAGCTGTTTTTT
V gene: TRBV7-3; D gene: TRBD1; J gene: TRBJ1-1; clone size: .; CDR3 protein: CASSWDSSTEAFF; CDR3 DNA: TGTGCCAGCAGCTGGGACAGCTCCACTGAAGCTTTCTTT
V gene: TRBV28; D gene: .; J gene: TRBJ2-7; clone size: .; CDR3 protein: CASSPLGLSSYEQYF; CDR3 DNA: TGTGCCAGCAGCCCCTTGGGACTCAGCTCCTACGAGCAGTACTTC
V gene: TRBV4-1; D gene: .; J gene: TRBJ2-1; clone size: .; CDR3 protein: CASSQGREGAREQFF; CDR3 DNA: TGCGCCAGCAGCCAAGGTCGGGAGGGGGCGAGGGAGCAGTTCTTC
V gene: TRBV29-1; D gene: .; J gene: TRBJ1-1; clone size: once; CDR3 protein: CSVEGGDLGSNTEAFF; CDR3 DNA: TGCAGCGTTGAAGGGGGAGATCTCGGCTCGAACACTGAAGCTTTCTTT
V gene: TRBV28; D gene: TRBD2; J gene: TRBJ2-3; clone size: .; CDR3 protein: CASSLHSSGDTQYF; CDR3 DNA: TGTGCCAGCAGTCTCCACAGTAGCGGGGATACGCAGTATTTT
V gene: TRBV19; D gene: .; J gene: TRBJ1-2; clone size: .; CDR3 protein: CASSILPALLNYGYTF; CDR3 DNA: TGTGCCAGTAGTATCCTCCCGGCCCTACTTAACTATGGCTACACCTTC
V gene: TRBV6-5; D gene: TRBD1; J gene: TRBJ2-7; clone size: .; CDR3 protein: CASSYQDRVDYEQYF; CDR3 DNA: TGTGCCAGCAGTTACCAGGACAGGGTGGACTACGAGCAGTACTTC
V gene: TRBV5-6; D gene: .; J gene: TRBJ1-6; clone size: .; CDR3 protein: CASSLVSPVWNSPLHF; CDR3 DNA: TGTGCCAGCAGCTTGGTAAGCCCAGTGTGGAATTCACCCCTCCACTTT
V gene: TRBV11-2; D gene: .; J gene: TRBJ1-6; clone size: once; CDR3 protein: CASSLVPDNYNSPLHF; CDR3 DNA: TGTGCCAGCAGCTTAGTGCCGGACAACTATAATTCACCCCTCCACTTT
V gene: TRBV7-9; D gene: TRBD2; J gene: TRBJ2-1; clone size: once; CDR3 protein: CASSSLGTSGLLPNNEQFF; CDR3 DNA: TGTGCCAGCAGCTCCCTCGGGACTAGCGGTCTTTTACCCAACAATGAGCAGTTCTTC
V gene: TRBV28; D gene: .; J gene: TRBJ2-5; clone size: .; CDR3 protein: CASSEDGRSETQYF; CDR3 DNA: TGTGCCAGCAGTGAGGACGGGAGATCTGAGACCCAGTACTTC
V gene: TRBV27; D gene: .; J gene: TRBJ2-7; clone size: .; CDR3 protein: CASSFGVEQYF; CDR3 DNA: TGTGCCAGCAGCTTCGGGGTCGAGCAGTACTTC
V gene: TRBV7-6; D gene: .; J gene: TRBJ2-1; clone size: .; CDR3 protein: CASSFGTNNEQFF; CDR3 DNA: TGTGCCAGCAGCTTTGGGACAAACAATGAGCAGTTCTTC
V gene: TRBV7-9; D gene: TRBD1; J gene: TRBJ1-2; clone size: .; CDR3 protein: CASSSTSDRADGYTF; CDR3 DNA: TGTGCCAGCAGCTCAACTTCCGACAGGGCGGATGGCTACACCTTC